This T cell receptor beta chain was documented in a study of post-analysis software for immune sequencing data (dated by TCRdb to about 2015). Regarding the study in general: Disease courses on record covered relapsing-remitting, secondary progressive and progressive-relapsing multiple sclerosis, though some patients had no subtype annotation. The multiple sclerosis patient repertoires were compared with under 13 previously published healthy control repertoires from donors aged about 6 to 26 years. A subset of samples was prepared in parallel using single-end sample barcoding, then pooled and co-amplified after Illumina adapter ligation.

To demonstrate the VDJtools post-analysis software, TCR beta repertoires were profiled from the peripheral blood of more than ten young patients with multiple sclerosis. The patients with multiple sclerosis were children and adolescents between roughly 6 and 17 years of age. A remark on this clonotype: Its target antigen remains unknown. Qualities for individual bases were not recorded, and no much larger clone is one base off.

Spanning cysteine to phenylalanine, the CDR3 consists of 16 amino acids. Only the CDR3 region is kept as DNA, spanning 48 bases read in frame from base 1. The germline V gene sets CDR1 to SGHTA and CDR2 to FQGNSA. At the junction V is shortened by 1 base and J by 1 base; bases outside the gene matches: 5. Library method: PCR. The instrument given in TCRdb is Illumina HiSeq 2500. To reduce PCR and sequencing biases, unique molecular identifiers were built into the TCR beta cDNA libraries. About 0.5 million cDNA molecules were obtained for every 1 to 10 million input T cells, so each molecule roughly corresponded to one T cell. The same protocol used for the earlier healthy control dataset was applied to prepare and sequence the patient libraries. Within a given batch, samples were prepared together, multiplexed and sequenced on the same HiSeq lane. For the original study's pipeline: Raw barcoded reads were processed with MIGEC, discarding single-read molecular identifier groups before consensus assembly and CDR3 extraction. VDJtools was used for post-analysis of the clonotype tables, and diversity was normalized by down-sampling every dataset to the size of the smallest sample. Repertoire overlap clustering matched CDR3 amino acid but not nucleotide sequences to correct batch-related cross-sample contamination. TCRdb trimmed public reads at Q25 via fastp, called clones via MiXCR and kept in-frame beta chains. Rows with one shared CDR3 protein collapse into an entry with the most common genes and DNA. These V and J calls are TCRdb output, not the study's own analysis. This sample lists hundreds of thousands of distinct CDR3 sequences; roughly 27% were detected once. Approximately 0.55% of the sample comes from the top ten.

The paper's findings and limits, for the study overall: The control group was slightly older than the multiple sclerosis patient group. Strong co-clustering of samples prepared in the same batch was shown by direct clustering with F measure, prompting a batch-effect correction. Significantly lower normalized Chao1 diversity was found in multiple sclerosis patients than in controls, suggesting substantial peripheral T-cell clonal expansion. Significantly higher frequencies in patients than in controls were found for five or six TRBV segments, including TRBV5-6, TRBV5-1 and TRBV20-1.

Sequenced material: blood. The TCR comes from a girl aged 5-17 years with multiple sclerosis. The chain is made from TRBV7-2 and TRBJ2-5, with 8 bases in between that match TRBD2. The sequenced DNA: TGTGCCAGCAGCTTAGGACTAGCGAAGGCCCAAGAGACCCAGTACTTC. The encoded protein is CASSLGLAKAQETQYF.